Listed below are T cell receptor beta chains from one sample, sequenced in a study of blood T cell repertoires in COVID-19. Data came from immunoSEQ multiplex PCR; TCRdb stores just in-frame clones and leaves some out. The sample lists a few hundred thousand clones; around 90% were seen once. Sequenced input: peripheral blood. The receptors come from a woman in her forties or fifties who had recovered from COVID-19. Both conserved end residues are part of each CDR3. A D gene is named only where the DNA matches it firmly. Size values are once, few and many counts, or a class for expanded clones, and some rows have none.

V,D,J,length,size,CDR3,DNA
TRBV7-3,TRBD1,TRBJ2-7,13,-,CASSLQPGGGKYF,TGTGCCAGCAGTTTACAACCAGGGGGCGGGAAGTACTTC
TRBV9,TRBD2,TRBJ2-3,15,-,CASSAGRYSTDTQYF,TGTGCCAGCAGCGCCGGGAGGTATAGCACAGATACGCAGTATTTT
TRBV3-1/TRBV3-2,-,TRBJ1-1,15,once,CASSQEGVLNTEAFF,TGTGCCAGCAGCCAAGAAGGGGTATTGAACACTGAAGCTTTCTTT
TRBV2,-,TRBJ2-3,14,-,CASSDGLSTDTQYF,TGTGCCAGCAGTGATGGGCTTAGCACAGATACGCAGTATTTT
TRBV27,-,TRBJ2-7,13,-,CASSSRTDYEQYF,TGTGCCAGCAGTTCCCGGACAGACTACGAGCAGTACTTC
TRBV7-3,-,TRBJ2-3,15,-,CASSLYGSSTDTQYF,TGTGCCAGCAGCCTTTACGGTTCTAGCACAGATACGCAGTATTTT
TRBV12-5,-,TRBJ2-5,14,-,CASGSDNQGETQYF,TGTGCTAGTGGTTCGGACAACCAGGGTGAGACCCAGTACTTC
TRBV4-3,TRBD1,TRBJ1-2,15,many,CASSLMAGTGGGYKF,TGCGCCAGCAGCCTTATGGCCGGGACAGGGGGCGGTTATAAGTTT
TRBV5-1,TRBD1,TRBJ1-4,15,-,CASSSQGATNEKLFF,TGCGCCAGCAGCTCACAGGGGGCGACTAATGAAAAACTGTTTTTT
TRBV21-1,-,TRBJ1-2,14,-,CASSTRGRCYGYTF,TGTGCCAGCAGCACCAGGGGGCGATGCTATGGCTACACCTTC
TRBV28,TRBD1,TRBJ1-2,15,-,CASTLRTGVNYGYTF,TGTGCCAGCACCCTGAGGACAGGGGTTAACTATGGCTACACCTTC
TRBV7-2,TRBD1,TRBJ1-5,15,-,CASSLSTGNNQPQHF,TGTGCCAGCAGCTTATCGACAGGGAACAATCAGCCCCAGCATTTT
TRBV7-2,TRBD2,TRBJ2-3,15,-,CASSLAPRSGGTQYF,TGTGCCAGCAGCTTAGCCCCCCGGTCCGGGGGGACGCAGTATTTT
TRBV3-1/TRBV3-2,-,TRBJ2-5,15,-,CASSFVTSGLETQYF,TGTGCCAGCAGCTTCGTGACTAGTGGGTTGGAGACCCAGTACTTC
TRBV27,-,TRBJ1-6,16,-,CASSSLQRMRVSPLHF,TGTGCCAGCAGTTCCCTACAGCGAATGAGGGTTTCACCCCTCCACTTT
TRBV20-1,TRBD2,TRBJ2-3,12,-,CSASRSSGRGVF,TGCAGTGCTAGTAGGTCCAGCGGGAGGGGAGTTTTT
TRBV5-5,TRBD2,TRBJ2-7,16,-,CASSPAWRGGPYEQYF,TGTGCCAGCAGCCCCGCCTGGCGGGGGGGCCCCTACGAGCAGTACTTC
TRBV4-3,TRBD2,TRBJ2-1,18,-,CASSQQTSGGSLGALQFF,TGCGCCAGCAGCCAACAAACTAGCGGGGGGTCCCTTGGGGCTTTGCAGTTCTTC
TRBV5-4,-,TRBJ2-2,14,-,CASSLPQGIGELFF,TGTGCCAGCAGCTTGCCCCAGGGAATCGGGGAGCTGTTTTTT
TRBV30,-,TRBJ1-4,14,-,CAWSVSQEQEKLFF,TGTGCCTGGAGTGTATCGCAGGAACAGGAAAAACTGTTTTTT
TRBV5-4,-,TRBJ2-5,13,once,CASSPRVGETQYF,TGTGCCAGCAGCCCCAGGGTCGGAGAGACCCAGTACTTC
TRBV7-3,TRBD2,TRBJ2-3,16,once,CASSLSAGGITDTQYF,TGTGCCAGCAGCTTATCAGCGGGGGGTATCACAGATACGCAGTATTTT
TRBV5-1,-,TRBJ2-7,17,-,CASSLALDSATTYEQYF,TGCGCCAGCAGCTTGGCCCTGGACAGCGCTACAACCTACGAGCAGTACTTC
TRBV3-1/TRBV3-2,-,TRBJ1-4,17,-,CASSQKVGLSVSEKLFF,TGTGCCAGCAGCCAAAAGGTGGGACTTTCGGTTAGCGAAAAACTGTTTTTT
TRBV6-4,TRBD1,TRBJ1-4,16,once,CASSGQGGEYNEKLFF,TGTGCCAGCAGTGGACAGGGTGGGGAATACAATGAAAAACTGTTTTTT
TRBV5-1,TRBD1,TRBJ2-7,14,-,CASSLRVQGLEQYF,TGCGCCAGCAGCTTGAGGGTACAGGGGCTTGAGCAGTACTTC
TRBV27,TRBD1,TRBJ1-6,17,-,CASSSTRKTGMNSPLHF,TGTGCCAGCAGTTCAACACGAAAGACAGGGATGAATTCACCCCTCCACTTT
TRBV9,TRBD1,TRBJ1-5,15,-,CASSVEDRADQPQHF,TGTGCCAGCAGCGTAGAGGACAGGGCTGATCAGCCCCAGCATTTT
TRBV6-5,-,TRBJ2-7,13,-,CASRPGQTYEQYF,TGTGCCAGCAGGCCAGGACAGACCTACGAGCAGTACTTC
TRBV5-1,TRBD2,TRBJ2-1,15,-,CASSLLAGAYNEQFF,TGCGCCAGCAGCCTTCTAGCGGGGGCTTACAATGAGCAGTTCTTC
TRBV7-3,TRBD2,TRBJ2-1,16,-,CASSASGGTPYNEQFF,TGTGCCAGCAGCGCTAGCGGGGGTACTCCATACAATGAGCAGTTCTTC
TRBV7-2,TRBD1,TRBJ1-1,13,-,CASRTRQGAEAFF,TGTGCCAGCAGGACCCGACAGGGAGCTGAAGCTTTCTTT